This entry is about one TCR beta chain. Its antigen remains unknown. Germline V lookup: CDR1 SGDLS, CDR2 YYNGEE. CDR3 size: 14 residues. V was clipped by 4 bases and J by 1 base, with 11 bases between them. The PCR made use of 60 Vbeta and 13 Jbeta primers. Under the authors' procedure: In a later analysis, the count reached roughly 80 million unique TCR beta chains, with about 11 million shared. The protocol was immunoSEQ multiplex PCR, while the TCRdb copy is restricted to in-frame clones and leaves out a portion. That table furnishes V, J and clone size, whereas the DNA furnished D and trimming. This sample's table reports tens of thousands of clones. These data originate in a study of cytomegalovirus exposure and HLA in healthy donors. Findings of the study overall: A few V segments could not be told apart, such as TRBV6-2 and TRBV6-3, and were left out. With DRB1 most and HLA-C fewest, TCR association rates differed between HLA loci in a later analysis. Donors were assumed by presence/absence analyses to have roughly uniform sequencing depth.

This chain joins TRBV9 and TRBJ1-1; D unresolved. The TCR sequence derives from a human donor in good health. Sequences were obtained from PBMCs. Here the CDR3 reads CASSPRVGNTEAFF. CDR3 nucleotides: TGTGCCAGCAGCCCCCGGGTAGGGAACACTGAAGCTTTCTTT.